Presented here are 24 T cell receptor beta chains from one specimen sequenced in a study of T cell responses to AZD1222 COVID-19 vaccine. The data were produced by immunoSEQ multiplex PCR, yet TCRdb's version contains in-frame clones alone and is incomplete. The repertoire consists of 200,000 to 250,000 clones, with approximately 94% occurring once and the leading ten covering around 1%. Sequencing was performed on peripheral blood, taken on day 0 of MenACWY control vaccination. The receptors come from an adult in good health.

V usage is TRBV7-2 and J usage is TRBJ1-2, with 8 bases that match TRBD1. V lost 3 bases, J lost 3 bases, and 9 bases stayed unmatched. This CDR3 contains 16 residues. CDR1 and CDR2 from the germline V gene are SGHTA and FQGNSA. DNA for the CDR3: TGTGCCAGCAGCTTCTCGTCAGGGGGCGTGGACTATGGCTACACCTTC. It codes for CASSFSSGGVDYGYTF.

The chain combines TRBV29-1 with TRBJ2-7; 9 nucleotides align to TRBD1. Unmatched junction bases numbered 6, after V lost 5 bases and J lost 4 bases. The CDR3 covers 13 residues. CDR1 and CDR2 from the germline V gene are SQVTM and ANQGSEA. The CDR3 sequence: CSVRQGGGYEQYF. The CDR3 coding sequence is TGCAGCGTTAGACAGGGGGGAGGGTACGAGCAGTACTTC.

This chain connects TRBV6-5 to TRBJ1-2; D may be TRBD1 (5 bases). The germline V gene has CDR1 MNHEY and CDR2 SVGAGI. Trimming pared 6 bases from V and 8 bases from J, leaving 13 bases between. The CDR3 is made up of 12 amino acids. CDR3 sequence: CASRGLPGGYTF. CDR3 nucleotides: TGTGCCAGCAGGGGGCTGCCGGGGGGCTACACCTTC.

The chain uses TRBV12-5 and TRBJ1-1, with 8 bases aligning to TRBD1. The CDR3 loop spans 16 amino acids. V lost 6 bases and J lost 7; bases outside the gene matches: 16. Germline CDR1 and CDR2: LGHNT and FRNRAP. As DNA, the CDR3 is TGTGCTAGTGGCCCTCCACCTCGGACAGGGAGGGTTGAAGCTTTCTTT. Amino acid sequence: CASGPPPRTGRVEAFF.

The chain is built from TRBV12-3 or TRBV12-4 and TRBJ1-6; D gene uncertain. Trimming pared 6 bases from V and 7 bases from J, leaving 10 bases between. The CDR3 runs 13 residues. The CDR3 here is CASRFSDNSPLHF. The CDR3 bases are TGTGCCAGCAGATTTAGTGACAATTCACCCCTCCACTTT.

This chain links TRBV5-6 with TRBJ2-7; D could derive from TRBD1 or TRBD2 (6 bases each). The CDR3 runs to 14 residues. Trimming pared 4 bases from V and 5 bases from J, leaving 16 bases between. The germline CDR1 and CDR2 sequences are SGHDT and YYEEEE. The CDR3 region is CASSGGWGANEQYF. For the CDR3, the DNA is TGTGCCAGCAGCGGGGGATGGGGGGCCAACGAGCAGTACTTC.

The chain is built from TRBV2 and TRBJ2-2, with D perhaps TRBD2 (5 bases). The germline V and J ends were trimmed by 6 bases and 3 bases, with 11 bases remaining between them. The CDR3 totals 14 residues. Germline CDR1 and CDR2: SNHLY and FYNNEI. The CDR3 DNA follows: TGTGCCAGCAGGGTCGGACTCTACACCGGGGAGCTGTTTTTT. Its protein is CASRVGLYTGELFF.

V gene TRBV5-1 combines with J gene TRBJ2-5, with TRBD1 identical over 7 bases. The CDR3 has 16 amino acids. CDR1 is SGHRS, CDR2 YFSETQ, per germline. V lost 4 bases, J lost 1 base, and 10 bases stayed unmatched. This CDR3 is CASSPSHGTVQETQYF. The CDR3 nucleotides read TGCGCCAGCAGCCCCAGCCACGGGACAGTCCAAGAGACCCAGTACTTC.

This chain joins TRBV7-9 and TRBJ2-6; 8 positions agree with TRBD1. Trimming took 2 bases from V and 0 from J; bases not matched to a gene: 6. Germline V gene lookup returns CDR1 SEHNR and CDR2 FQNEAQ (reference sequence). The CDR3 has 18 amino acids. For the CDR3, the DNA is TGTGCCAGCAGCTTACCCAGACAGGGGCCCTCTGGGGCCAACGTCCTGACTTTC. This gives the protein CASSLPRQGPSGANVLTF.

As to this clone: In the same sample, other DNA sequences code for this CDR3. The V call is TRBV18, the J call TRBJ1-5; D gene ambiguous. The V gene's germline CDR1 is KGHSH and CDR2 LQKENI. The CDR3 consists of 13 residues. V shed 3 bases and J shed 1 base, with 4 bases lying between them. CDR3: CASSPGSNQPQHF. The CDR3 DNA is TGTGCCAGCTCACCGGGCAGCAATCAGCCCCAGCATTTT.

V usage is TRBV4-1 and J usage is TRBJ1-4, with 9 bases that match TRBD1. There are 16 residues in the CDR3. The V gene's germline CDR1 is MGHRA and CDR2 YSYEKL. The junction had 5 bases not matched to a gene; V was cut back by 2 bases and J by 4 bases. The CDR3 loop reads CASSQNRGQGNEKLFF. CDR3 nucleotides: TGCGCCAGCAGCCAAAACAGGGGGCAGGGTAATGAAAAACTGTTTTTT.

The rearrangement uses TRBV11-2 and TRBJ2-4, with D uncertain. With 0 bases removed from V and 7 bases from J, the gap between germline ends came to 10 bases. In germline, CDR1 is SGHAT, CDR2 FQNNGV. This CDR3 is 14 amino acids long. The CDR3 loop reads CASSLDHTQNIQYF. DNA for the CDR3: TGTGCCAGCAGCTTAGATCATACACAGAACATTCAGTACTTC.

The genes are TRBV5-4 and TRBJ1-1; D is uncertain. V lost 4 bases and J lost 11, with 21 bases in between. The CDR3 is made up of 14 amino acids. CDR1 and CDR2 (germline): SGHNT, YYREEE (reference sequence). The CDR3 nucleotides read TGTGCCAGCAGCCCCGACCGGTACGTCTATGGCGCTTTCTTT. Amino acids: CASSPDRYVYGAFF. Based on the CDR3 plus reference TRBV5-4 and TRBJ1-1, the full variable domain is ETGVTQSPTHLIKTRGQQVTLRCSSQSGHNTVSWYQQALGQGPQFIFQYYREEENGRGNFPPRFSGLQFPNYSSELNVNALELDDSALYLCASSPDRYVYGAFFGQGTRLTVV.

The chain has TRBV5-1 and TRBJ1-2; TRBD1 agrees at 9 bases. With 0 bases clipped from V and 8 bases from J, the junction kept 8 bases outside the gene matches. Germline lookup yields CDR1 SGHRS and CDR2 YFSETQ. The CDR3 has 15 residues. CDR3 sequence: CASSLEGQGVGGYTF. CDR3 coding DNA: TGCGCCAGCAGCTTGGAGGGACAGGGAGTAGGCGGCTACACCTTC.

CDR3 amino acids: CASRPPSNQPQHF. CDR3 nucleotide sequence: TGTGCCAGTAGGCCCCCAAGCAATCAGCCCCAGCATTTT. The chain has TRBV19 and TRBJ1-5; no clear D. CDR1 is LNHDA, CDR2 SQIVND, per germline (reference sequence). The ends were cut back, 6 bases at V and 1 base at J, with 7 bases in the middle. The CDR3 length is 13 residues.

Of note for this clone: Other DNA variants within this sample encode the same CDR3. This sequence joins TRBV12-3 or TRBV12-4 and TRBJ2-5, with a weak D call TRBD1 (6 bases). Deletions cut 5 bases from V and 0 bases from J, with 7 bases between. This CDR3 is built from 13 residues. CDR3 sequence (DNA): TGTGCCAGCAGTAGGACAGACCAAGAGACCCAGTACTTC. It codes for CASSRTDQETQYF.

This clone appeared a single time. The chain couples TRBV18 to TRBJ1-6; 9 bases map to TRBD1. The CDR3 totals 15 residues. Trimming at V came to 3 bases and at J to 7 bases, leaving 4 bases not matched to a gene. CDR1 is KGHSH and CDR2 is LQKENI in the germline V gene. CDR3: CASSPGQGTNSPLHF. As DNA, the CDR3 is TGTGCCAGCTCACCGGGACAGGGAACGAATTCACCCCTCCACTTT. The variable domain in full, completed from reference TRBV18 and TRBJ1-6, reads NAGVMQNPRHLVRRRGQEARLRCSPMKGHSHVYWYRQLPEEGLKFMVYLQKENIIDESGMPKERFSAEFPKEGPSILRIQQVVRGDSAAYFCASSPGQGTNSPLHFGNGTRLTVT.

The gene calls are TRBV5-1 and TRBJ1-6; tentative D call: TRBD1 (5 bases). The V gene lost 4 bases and the J gene lost 10 bases, with 12 bases spanning the gap. Germline lookup yields CDR1 SGHRS and CDR2 YFSETQ. The length of the CDR3 is 13 residues. The CDR3 DNA sequence: TGCGCCAGCAGCCCCATGGGGGAATCACCCCTCCACTTT. It translates to CASSPMGESPLHF.

The V call is TRBV5-4, the J call TRBJ1-2, with D perhaps TRBD1 (5 bases). In germline, CDR1 is SGHNT, CDR2 YYREEE (reference sequence). There are 15 residues in the CDR3. Trimming took off 0 bases at V and 3 bases at J, with 12 bases between the two ends. CDR3 bases: TGTGCCAGCAGCTTGGAATCGGGGGGTGACTATGGCTACACCTTC. Residues: CASSLESGGDYGYTF. The complete variable domain, with remaining parts taken from reference TRBV5-4 and TRBJ1-2, reads ETGVTQSPTHLIKTRGQQVTLRCSSQSGHNTVSWYQQALGQGPQFIFQYYREEENGRGNFPPRFSGLQFPNYSSELNVNALELDDSALYLCASSLESGGDYGYTFGSGTRLTVV.

The rearrangement links TRBV5-1 to TRBJ2-7; D may be TRBD1 (5 bases). The V gene lost 4 bases and the J gene lost 6 bases, with 11 bases spanning the gap. The germline V gene has CDR1 SGHRS and CDR2 YFSETQ. The CDR3 has 12 residues. The chain's CDR3 is CASSPLGLEQYF. The DNA for the CDR3 is TGCGCCAGCAGCCCGCTGGGGCTCGAGCAGTACTTC.

This clone was recorded only once. This CDR3 is also generated by other DNA sequences in the sample. The V and J genes are TRBV28 and TRBJ1-2; no reliable D call. Germline V CDR1 and CDR2: MDHEN, SYDVKM. There are 11 residues in the CDR3. V lost 6 bases and J 4 bases, leaving 6 bases between the germline ends. CDR3 residues: CASSLSYGYTF. The CDR3 DNA follows: TGTGCCAGCAGCCTCAGCTATGGCTACACCTTC.

The V gene is TRBV12-3 or TRBV12-4, the J gene TRBJ1-3; D not resolved. Trimming took 7 bases from V and 3 from J, leaving 4 bases between them. The CDR3 has 11 amino acids. The chain's CDR3 is CASNGGNTIYF. CDR3 DNA sequence: TGTGCCAGCAACGGTGGAAACACCATATATTTT.

V gene TRBV4-1 combines with J gene TRBJ2-4; the match to TRBD2 covers 7 bases. Trimming removed 3 bases from V and 8 bases from J; junction bases left unmatched: 13. The CDR3 has 16 amino acids. In germline, CDR1 is MGHRA, CDR2 YSYEKL. CDR3 in amino acids: CASSQGAGLEGDIQYF. DNA for the CDR3: TGCGCCAGCAGCCAGGGCGCAGGACTAGAGGGAGACATTCAGTACTTC.

This clone was observed once. The chain links TRBV7-2 to TRBJ2-3; TRBD2 matches 9 bases. From germline, CDR1 is SGHTA and CDR2 FQGNSA. This CDR3 spans 15 amino acids. The ends lost 5 bases at V and 4 bases at J; junction bases unmatched: 7. The chain's CDR3 is CASSVWAGGPDTQYF. CDR3 nucleotide sequence: TGTGCCAGCAGCGTCTGGGCGGGGGGGCCAGATACGCAGTATTTT.